One TCR beta chain is described in this entry. Which antigen it targets is not known. Germline is not matched at one junction end, which may reflect a read error. The data stem from a study of cytomegalovirus exposure and HLA in healthy donors listed by TCRdb under 2017. For the study in its entirety: According to an earlier analysis of several hundred of the donors, about 179 million T cells yielded some 110 million unique TCR beta sequences and 276 Gb of sequence data. An early release that covered some 640 HLA-typed donors contained approximately 300 gigabases of sequencing data and 75 million to 100 million unique TCR sequences. Of the 350 to 450 genotyped donors, roughly 76% were placed in the genetic ancestry cluster associated with self-reported Caucasian donors. The study was designed to test whether signatures of past pathogen exposure could be identified by cataloging public T cell receptors. The T cell repertoires of under 700 subjects were profiled by immunosequencing and related to cytomegalovirus serostatus. Along with the approximately 600-subject first cohort, a separate validation cohort of around 120 different subjects was used. High-throughput TCR immunosequencing, statistical association of individual TCRs with disease status, and machine learning were combined to predict cytomegalovirus infection status. In a later analysis, previously published TCR beta repertoires from 550 to 700 donors were re-analyzed and high-resolution HLA genotyping was added so that TCR occurrence patterns could be studied. The later analysis used no new phenotypic data to find candidate immune exposures, relying instead on TCR beta sequences and their occurrence across donors. An earlier analysis of around 580 of the donors used high-throughput TCR beta sequencing to judge whether each TCR beta V gene segment behaved as functional or pseudogenic. Donor age, sex, ethnicity and CMV serostatus were collected together with the repertoire data. A later genetic analysis took genome-wide SNP genotypes for 398 of the 666 donors and used that subset as a discovery cohort. Every discovery cohort repertoire had been produced on one sequencing platform. HLA typing included class I and class II loci at four-digit resolution. Typing coverage differed by locus: A, B, C, DRB1 and DQB1 were typed in about 620-630 donors, DQA1 in roughly 510, DPA1 in some 610, and DPB1 in approximately 450. Four to six DR-DQ haplotypes were handled as single units for association and clustering because linkage in the cohort was strong. On average, 235,054 unique TCR beta nucleotide sequences were sequenced per donor among 398 genotyped donors of the cohort, with about 19% of those sequences being non-productive. Study-wide conclusions, independent of this receptor: Three of the identified cytomegalovirus-associated TCR beta chains were confirmed in vitro to be specific for cytomegalovirus antigens. A further reported finding was that TCR beta sequences accurately predicted the HLA-A and HLA-B alleles for most subjects in the first cohort. It was suggested by the authors that the approach could potentially be generalized to other disease states and immunological phenotypes. The 87-base-pair reads could not distinguish some IMGT-functional V segments, including TRBV6-2 and TRBV6-3, so those segments were excluded. The study gave a list of some 150 TCR beta chains associated with cytomegalovirus. Compared with equally common non-associated chains, HLA-associated TCR beta chains in a later analysis were more clonally expanded and had lower generation probabilities. The classifier was reported to diagnose cytomegalovirus status with high specificity and sensitivity in both the original and validation cohorts. The earlier analysis of approximately 560 of the donors excluded around 17 rarely observed V segments, including chromosome 9 orphons, because counts were too low. V-gene and J-gene trimming of TCR beta chains was associated with a missense DCLRE1C variant in a later genetic analysis, and the association was replicated in an independent cohort. In a later analysis, about 16,000 TCR beta sequences were associated with specific HLA alleles at a false discovery rate of 0.05. Only TCR beta chains were sequenced in this cohort, and the absence of alpha or paired-chain data limited detectable features. For the cohort, immune exposure information was limited to CMV serostatus. Linkage disequilibrium might explain the correlated functional status among segregating V segments, but an unknown experimental factor could not be ruled out. In a later analysis, most CMV-associated TCR beta chains were found to appear HLA-restricted, with HLA associations seemingly driven largely by CMV exposure. A later analysis found that TCR association rates varied across HLA loci, with DRB1 alleles showing the most associated TCRs and HLA-C alleles the fewest. HLA typing was unavailable for some donors at each locus, so association tests used only the typed subset. When HLA alleles, especially DR and DQ, strongly co-occurred, TCR associations were difficult to assign to individual alleles. A cluster of highly shared sequence variants was judged likely to represent a technical artifact of the sequencing pipeline. Sequencing depth was assumed to be roughly uniform across donors in the presence/absence analyses, though that assumption may not hold. According to a later analysis, parvovirus B19, influenza, CMV and Epstein-Barr virus appeared linked to several top co-occurrence clusters. In a later genetic analysis, fewer N-insertions in productive TCRs were reported among donors in an Asian-associated ancestry cluster than the roughly 640-donor mean. Most TCR sequences were seen in very few donors, while some public TCRs were found in many individuals. An earlier analysis of approximately 600 of the donors showed that most TCR beta V segments appeared in productive rearrangements either about 87% or about 30% of the time, which broadly matched IMGT annotations.

Per the germline V gene (reference sequence), MNHEY is the CDR1 and SMNVEV is the CDR2. The CDR3 spans 16 residues, from the cysteine through the phenylalanine. Only CDR3 DNA is held: 48 bases, read in frame from base 1. In total, over 600 healthy bone marrow donors made up the cohort. All cohort members were sampled while nominally healthy, although unrecorded immune exposures were likely present. The donor was CMV seropositive and belonged to the group of 250 to 300 seropositive cohort members. A peripheral blood sample was collected from each donor, and TCR beta sequencing was performed on peripheral blood mononuclear cells. The Qiagen DNeasy Blood Extraction Kit was used to extract genomic DNA from the blood cell samples. Libraries were prepared through the immunoSEQ multiplex PCR assay. A mixture of 60 forward primers for TCR Vbeta segments and 13 reverse primers for TCR Jbeta segments was used in the multiplex PCR. The CDR3 region of rearranged TCR beta genes was amplified from genomic DNA with a multiplex PCR assay. The Illumina HiSeq System was used to sequence the amplified TCR beta libraries as 87-base-pair reads. Processing in the source paper ran as follows. Across the 640 or so repertoires, a later analysis counted 75 million to 90 million unique TCR beta chains, 9 million to 14 million of which were shared by at least two donors. A nearest-neighbor algorithm error-corrected the raw reads and collapsed the reads into unique sequences, merging closely related sequences to remove PCR and sequencing errors. Alignment of CDR3 sequences to IMGT reference sequences was used to assign V, D and J gene segments. For a sequence to be retained, at least a six-nucleotide match to both a V gene segment and a J gene segment was required. A rearrangement counted as productive if the CDR3 had no stop codons and remained in frame with V and J, and every other rearrangement counted as non-productive. CDR3 was defined by IMGT convention, running from the second conserved V-encoded cysteine to the conserved J-encoded phenylalanine. The earlier analysis of 587 of the donors excluded sequences that lacked an unambiguous match to a single V gene segment. An earlier analysis of 450 to 650 of the donors called V segments functional above 56.7% productive rearrangements and segregating when the between-donor standard deviation exceeded 5%. To diagnose cytomegalovirus status from the catalog of TCR beta chain sequences, a statistical classification framework was built. In a later analysis, TCR nucleotide sequences were compared against IMGT/GENE-DB human TR gene sequences so that V and J genes could be assigned. In a later analysis, CDR3 sequences and most-parsimonious VDJ recombination scenarios were assigned using the TCRdist pipeline. In a later analysis, every TCR beta chain was defined by the combination of its CDR3 amino acid sequence and its V-gene family, and reads without a unique V-gene family were dropped. A later analysis removed 592 highly shared, low-generation-probability nucleotide sequences to deal with suspected cross-contamination and a sequencing artifact. A later analysis calculated a clonal expansion index for each public chain from normalized within-repertoire ranks of inferred template counts. A later analysis computed generation probabilities with a VDJ recombination model fitted to out-of-frame rearrangements, and checked the results against IGoR. In a later analysis, hypergeometric tests were used to score TCR-TCR, TCR-HLA and TCR-CMV co-occurrence, with a repertoire-size bias correction applied to TCR pairs. To estimate false discovery rates, a later analysis permuted the HLA or CMV assignments 20 times. A later analysis grouped co-occurring TCRs with DBSCAN, adding TCRdist sequence similarity when clustering within HLA-allele-positive subsets. For co-occurrence clustering, repertoires with fewer than 30,000 or more than 120,000 public chains were excluded, along with five repertoires with anomalous nucleotide sharing. TCRdb provides this immuneACCESS table in a form limited to in-frame rearrangements. Some clones are lacking; in checked studies, under half of them reflect an unresolved V gene, and why the rest are absent is not known. D and trimming were read from the DNA, whereas the V and J calls and clone size are those reported in that table. The sample's clone listing holds 200,000 to 250,000 clones. Roughly 0.98% of the sample lies in the top ten.

Sequencing was performed on PBMCs. The source is a woman between 25 and 40 years old in good health and CMV-seropositive. Recombination joined TRBV27 with TRBJ2-6; the D gene is perhaps TRBD1, from 7 matching bases. The DNA is as follows: TGTGCCAGCAGTTTATCCGGAGGGGGCCTGGCCAGCGTCCTGACTTTC. Its product reads: CASSLSGGGLASVLTF. Extended through the reference TRBV27 and TRBJ2-6 proteins, this CDR3 yields the full variable domain: EAQVTQNPRYLITVTGKKLTVTCSQNMNHEYMSWYRQDPGLGLRQIYYSMNVEVTDKGDVPEGYKVSRKEKRNFPLILESPSPNQTSLYFCASSLSGGGLASVLTFGAGSRLTVL.